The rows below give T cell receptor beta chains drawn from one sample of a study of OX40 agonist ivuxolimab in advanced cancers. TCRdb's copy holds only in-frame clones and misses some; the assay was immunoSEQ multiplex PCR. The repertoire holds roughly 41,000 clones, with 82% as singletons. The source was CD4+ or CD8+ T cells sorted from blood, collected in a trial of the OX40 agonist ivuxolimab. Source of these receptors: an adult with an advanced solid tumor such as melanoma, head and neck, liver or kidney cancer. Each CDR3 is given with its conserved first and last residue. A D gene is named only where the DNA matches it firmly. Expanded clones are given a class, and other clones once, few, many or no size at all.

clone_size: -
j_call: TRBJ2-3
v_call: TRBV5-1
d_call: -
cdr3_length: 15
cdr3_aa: CASSLGGKAPDTQYF
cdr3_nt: TGCGCCAGCAGCTTGGGTGGGAAGGCCCCAGATACGCAGTATTTT

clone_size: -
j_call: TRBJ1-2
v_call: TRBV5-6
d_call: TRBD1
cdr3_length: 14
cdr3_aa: CASSKGQGMDGYTF
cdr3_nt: TGTGCCAGCAGCAAGGGACAGGGGATGGATGGCTACACCTTC

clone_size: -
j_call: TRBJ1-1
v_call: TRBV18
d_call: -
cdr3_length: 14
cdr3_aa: CASSPQQGGTEAFF
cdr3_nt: TGTGCCAGCTCACCGCAACAGGGAGGCACTGAAGCTTTCTTT

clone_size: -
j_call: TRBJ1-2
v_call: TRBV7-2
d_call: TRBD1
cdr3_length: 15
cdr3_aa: CASSPLERAGGGYTF
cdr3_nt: TGTGCCAGCAGCCCACTGGAGCGGGCAGGGGGTGGCTACACCTTC

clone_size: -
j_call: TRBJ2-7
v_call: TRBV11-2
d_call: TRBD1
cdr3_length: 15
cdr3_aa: CASSLAGQGSYEQYF
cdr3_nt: TGTGCCAGCAGCTTAGCTGGACAGGGTTCCTACGAGCAGTACTTC

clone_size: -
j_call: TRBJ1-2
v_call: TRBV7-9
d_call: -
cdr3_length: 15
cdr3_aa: CASSLADRDNYGYTF
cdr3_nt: TGTGCCAGCAGCTTGGCGGACAGAGATAACTATGGCTACACCTTC

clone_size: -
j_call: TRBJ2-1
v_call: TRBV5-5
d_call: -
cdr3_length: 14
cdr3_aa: CASSLAARVNEQFF
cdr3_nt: TGTGCCAGCAGCTTGGCTGCTAGGGTCAATGAGCAGTTCTTC

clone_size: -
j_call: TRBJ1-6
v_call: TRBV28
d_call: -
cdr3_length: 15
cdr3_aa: CASSRQEVYNSPLHF
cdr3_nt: TGTGCCAGCAGCCGGCAGGAGGTATATAATTCACCCCTCCACTTT

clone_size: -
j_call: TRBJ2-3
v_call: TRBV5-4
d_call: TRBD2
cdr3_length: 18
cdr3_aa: CASSHTSGGAMSTDTQYF
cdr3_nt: TGTGCCAGCAGCCATACTAGCGGGGGGGCGATGAGCACAGATACGCAGTATTTT

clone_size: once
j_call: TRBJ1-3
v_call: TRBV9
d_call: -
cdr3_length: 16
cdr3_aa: CASSLAGGASGNTIYF
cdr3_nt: TGTGCCAGCAGCCTCGCCGGGGGGGCCTCTGGAAACACCATATATTTT

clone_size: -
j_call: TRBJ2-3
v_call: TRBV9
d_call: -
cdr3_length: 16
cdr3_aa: CASSVDGGYSTDTQYF
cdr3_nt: TGTGCCAGCAGCGTAGATGGAGGTTATAGCACAGATACGCAGTATTTT

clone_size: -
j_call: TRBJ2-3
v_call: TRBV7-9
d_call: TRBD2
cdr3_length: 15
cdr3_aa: CASSRASGGLDTQYF
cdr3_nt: TGTGCCAGCAGCCGAGCTAGCGGGGGGTTAGATACGCAGTATTTT

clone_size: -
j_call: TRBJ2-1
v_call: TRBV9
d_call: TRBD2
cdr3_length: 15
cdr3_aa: CASSKAGSSYNEQFF
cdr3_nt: TGTGCCAGCAGCAAAGCGGGGAGCTCCTACAATGAGCAGTTCTTC

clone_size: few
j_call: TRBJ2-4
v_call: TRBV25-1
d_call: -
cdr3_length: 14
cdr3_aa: CASSESRRGNIQYF
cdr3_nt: TGTGCCAGCAGTGAAAGTCGCCGGGGAAACATTCAGTACTTC

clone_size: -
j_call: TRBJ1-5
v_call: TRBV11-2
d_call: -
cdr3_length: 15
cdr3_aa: CASSLDGIGNEPQHF
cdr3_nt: TGTGCCAGCAGCTTAGATGGGATTGGGAATGAGCCCCAGCATTTT

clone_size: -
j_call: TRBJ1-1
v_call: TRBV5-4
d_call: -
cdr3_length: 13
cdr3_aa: CASARGSNTEAFF
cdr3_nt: TGTGCCAGCGCTCGGGGTTCGAACACTGAAGCTTTCTTT

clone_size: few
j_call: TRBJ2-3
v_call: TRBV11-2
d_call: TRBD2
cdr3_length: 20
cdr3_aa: CASSLDGRASGGAGADTQYF
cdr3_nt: TGTGCCAGCAGCTTAGATGGAAGGGCTAGCGGGGGGGCCGGGGCAGATACGCAGTATTTT

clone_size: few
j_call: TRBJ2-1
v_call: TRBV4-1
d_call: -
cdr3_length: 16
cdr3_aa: CASSPIQALSYNEQFF
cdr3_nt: TGCGCCAGCAGCCCGATACAGGCCCTCTCCTACAATGAGCAGTTCTTC

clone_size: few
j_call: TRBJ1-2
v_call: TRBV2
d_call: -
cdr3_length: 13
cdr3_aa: CASSDLGTYGYTF
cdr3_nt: TGTGCCAGCAGCGATTTAGGGACATATGGCTACACCTTC

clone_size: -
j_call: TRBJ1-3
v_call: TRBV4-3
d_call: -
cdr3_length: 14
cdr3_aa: CASRPVGAGNTIYF
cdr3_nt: TGCGCCAGCAGACCCGTAGGGGCTGGAAACACCATATATTTT

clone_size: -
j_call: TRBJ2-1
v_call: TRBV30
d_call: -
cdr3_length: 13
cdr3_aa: CAWSGTPNNEQFF
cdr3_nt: TGTGCCTGGAGCGGGACTCCCAACAATGAGCAGTTCTTC

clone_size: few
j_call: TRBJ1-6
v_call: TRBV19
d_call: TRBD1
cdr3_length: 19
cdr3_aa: CASSTPGQGFLRHNSPLHF
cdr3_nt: TGTGCCAGTAGTACCCCGGGACAGGGCTTTCTTCGGCATAATTCACCCCTCCACTTT

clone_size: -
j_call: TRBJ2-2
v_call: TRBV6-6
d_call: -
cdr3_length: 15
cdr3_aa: CASSYFSGVGGELFF
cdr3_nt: TGTGCCAGCAGTTATTTTTCAGGGGTGGGCGGGGAGCTGTTTTTT

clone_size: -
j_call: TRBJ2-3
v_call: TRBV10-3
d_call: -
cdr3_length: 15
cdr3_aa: CAISGRLVSTDTQYF
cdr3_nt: TGTGCCATCAGTGGCCGACTAGTTAGCACAGATACGCAGTATTTT

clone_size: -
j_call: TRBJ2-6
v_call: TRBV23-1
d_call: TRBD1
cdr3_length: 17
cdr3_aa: CASGYGTGPSGANVLTF
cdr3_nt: TGCGCCAGCGGGTACGGGACAGGTCCCTCTGGGGCCAACGTCCTGACTTTC

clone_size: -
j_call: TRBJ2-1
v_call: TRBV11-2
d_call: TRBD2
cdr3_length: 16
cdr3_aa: CASSLGPGLAYNEQFF
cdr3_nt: TGTGCCAGCAGCTTAGGGCCCGGACTAGCGTACAATGAGCAGTTCTTC

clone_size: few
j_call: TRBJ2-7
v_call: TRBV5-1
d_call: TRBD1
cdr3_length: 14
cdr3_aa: CASSQDPGGNQQYF
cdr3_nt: TGCGCCAGCAGCCAGGACCCAGGGGGCAATCAGCAGTACTTC

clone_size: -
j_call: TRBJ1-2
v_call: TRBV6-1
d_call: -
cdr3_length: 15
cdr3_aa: CASRSGLGRLYGYTF
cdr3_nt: TGTGCCAGCAGATCAGGACTGGGACGGCTCTATGGCTACACCTTC

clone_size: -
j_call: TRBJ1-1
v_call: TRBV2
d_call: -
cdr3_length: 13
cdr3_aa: CASGGRLDTEAFF
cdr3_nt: TGTGCCAGCGGGGGGAGGCTGGACACTGAAGCTTTCTTT

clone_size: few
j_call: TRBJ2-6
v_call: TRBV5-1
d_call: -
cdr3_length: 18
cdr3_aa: CASSPTQGGGSGANVLTF
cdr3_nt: TGCGCCAGCAGCCCGACTCAGGGGGGAGGTTCTGGGGCCAACGTCCTGACTTTC

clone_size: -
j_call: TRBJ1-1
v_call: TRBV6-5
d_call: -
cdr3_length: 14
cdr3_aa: CASSDPSTGTEAFF
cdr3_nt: TGTGCCAGCAGTGACCCAAGTACAGGGACTGAAGCTTTCTTT